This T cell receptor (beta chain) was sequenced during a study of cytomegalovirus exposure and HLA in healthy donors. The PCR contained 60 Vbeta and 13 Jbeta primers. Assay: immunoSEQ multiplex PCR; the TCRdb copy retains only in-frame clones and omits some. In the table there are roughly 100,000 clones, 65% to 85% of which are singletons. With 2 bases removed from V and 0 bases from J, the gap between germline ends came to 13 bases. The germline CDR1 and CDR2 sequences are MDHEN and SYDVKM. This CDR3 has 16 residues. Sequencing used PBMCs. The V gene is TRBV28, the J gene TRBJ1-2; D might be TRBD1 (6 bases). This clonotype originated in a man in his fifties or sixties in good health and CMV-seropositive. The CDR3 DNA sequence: TGTGCCAGCAGTTTAATACCAGGGGATCCTAACTATGGCTACACCTTC. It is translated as CASSLIPGDPNYGYTF.